Listed below are T cell receptor beta chains from one sample, sequenced in a study of T cell changes during pregnancy in multiple sclerosis. The assay was immunoSEQ multiplex PCR, and TCRdb's table has in-frame clones only and misses some. The table lists 50,000 to 60,000 clones, approximately 90% of them singletons. Here the sequenced sample was CD4+ T cells from peripheral blood mononuclear cells, taken in the first trimester of pregnancy. The receptors here all came from a female donor with multiple sclerosis, enrolled in a pregnancy study. The CDR3 runs from the conserved cysteine through the conserved F or W. The order of the fields is CDR3 protein, clone size, CDR3 length, D gene, J gene, V gene. The D gene is left open where the match is weak. The size of a clone is reported for some rows only, either as once, few or many, or as a class for expanded clones.

CDR3aa: CASSSGTSGRWTKNIQYF; abundance: once; len: 18; d_gene: TRBD2; j_gene: TRBJ2-4; v_gene: TRBV28
CDR3aa: CASSLTSQGNYGYTF; abundance: -; len: 15; d_gene: TRBD1; j_gene: TRBJ1-2; v_gene: TRBV7-9
CDR3aa: CAWSGGQASGQPQHF; abundance: -; len: 15; d_gene: TRBD1; j_gene: TRBJ1-5; v_gene: TRBV30
CDR3aa: CASSSRGRVDTQYF; abundance: -; len: 14; d_gene: TRBD2; j_gene: TRBJ2-3; v_gene: TRBV6-5
CDR3aa: CASSRTGASGNTIYF; abundance: -; len: 15; d_gene: TRBD1; j_gene: TRBJ1-3; v_gene: TRBV7-3
CDR3aa: CASSLETGKSPLHF; abundance: -; len: 14; d_gene: TRBD1; j_gene: TRBJ1-6; v_gene: TRBV5-8
CDR3aa: CASSPTDGAYNEQFF; abundance: -; len: 15; d_gene: -; j_gene: TRBJ2-1; v_gene: TRBV18
CDR3aa: CSVGREANYGYTF; abundance: -; len: 13; d_gene: -; j_gene: TRBJ1-2; v_gene: TRBV29-1
CDR3aa: CASSLTFLAQPNEQFF; abundance: once; len: 16; d_gene: -; j_gene: TRBJ2-1; v_gene: TRBV7-3
CDR3aa: CAWSVFRGPGHETQYF; abundance: -; len: 16; d_gene: -; j_gene: TRBJ2-5; v_gene: TRBV30
CDR3aa: CASSLARGLGNTIYF; abundance: -; len: 15; d_gene: TRBD1; j_gene: TRBJ1-3; v_gene: TRBV5-6
CDR3aa: CASSPPTSGRRYNEQFF; abundance: -; len: 17; d_gene: TRBD2; j_gene: TRBJ2-1; v_gene: TRBV18
CDR3aa: CATSSGLAGAPYEQYF; abundance: -; len: 16; d_gene: TRBD2; j_gene: TRBJ2-7; v_gene: TRBV15
CDR3aa: CASSSLGGLAGGPEETQYF; abundance: -; len: 19; d_gene: TRBD2; j_gene: TRBJ2-5; v_gene: TRBV7-8
CDR3aa: CASSQTGGGSYGYTF; abundance: -; len: 15; d_gene: TRBD1; j_gene: TRBJ1-2; v_gene: TRBV4-3
CDR3aa: CASSQGQNQPQHF; abundance: -; len: 13; d_gene: TRBD1; j_gene: TRBJ1-5; v_gene: TRBV5-6
CDR3aa: CASSLKLGGARQETQYF; abundance: once; len: 17; d_gene: -; j_gene: TRBJ2-5; v_gene: TRBV7-2
CDR3aa: CASSLGRTSPGELFF; abundance: -; len: 15; d_gene: -; j_gene: TRBJ2-2; v_gene: TRBV5-1
CDR3aa: CASSIFGRAGGLQPQHF; abundance: -; len: 17; d_gene: TRBD1; j_gene: TRBJ1-5; v_gene: TRBV19
CDR3aa: CASSPPIYNSPLHF; abundance: few; len: 14; d_gene: -; j_gene: TRBJ1-6; v_gene: TRBV2
CDR3aa: CASSFISSLAYEQYF; abundance: -; len: 15; d_gene: -; j_gene: TRBJ2-7; v_gene: TRBV28
CDR3aa: CASSFSGSSYNEQFF; abundance: -; len: 15; d_gene: TRBD2; j_gene: TRBJ2-1; v_gene: TRBV5-5
CDR3aa: CASKGAGGTTEAFF; abundance: -; len: 14; d_gene: TRBD1; j_gene: TRBJ1-1; v_gene: TRBV19
CDR3aa: CASSVAGGQETQYF; abundance: -; len: 14; d_gene: TRBD2; j_gene: TRBJ2-5; v_gene: TRBV9
CDR3aa: CASSQVGQGYNEQFF; abundance: -; len: 15; d_gene: TRBD1; j_gene: TRBJ2-1; v_gene: TRBV4-3
CDR3aa: CASSFSGSSYEQYF; abundance: -; len: 14; d_gene: TRBD2; j_gene: TRBJ2-7; v_gene: TRBV6-6
CDR3aa: CASSFAGRTEAFF; abundance: once; len: 13; d_gene: -; j_gene: TRBJ1-1; v_gene: TRBV5-1
CDR3aa: CASSIYREGQPQHF; abundance: -; len: 14; d_gene: -; j_gene: TRBJ1-5; v_gene: TRBV19
CDR3aa: CASMPRPTDTQYF; abundance: -; len: 13; d_gene: -; j_gene: TRBJ2-3; v_gene: TRBV6-1
CDR3aa: CASSPPRNAGAGNTIYF; abundance: -; len: 17; d_gene: -; j_gene: TRBJ1-3; v_gene: TRBV18
CDR3aa: CAISSLIGGIRDTQYF; abundance: -; len: 16; d_gene: TRBD2; j_gene: TRBJ2-3; v_gene: TRBV10-3
CDR3aa: CASSAGGQAGEKLFF; abundance: -; len: 15; d_gene: TRBD1; j_gene: TRBJ1-4; v_gene: TRBV2
CDR3aa: CASRAGVVETQYF; abundance: -; len: 13; d_gene: TRBD2; j_gene: TRBJ2-5; v_gene: TRBV2
CDR3aa: CASSFPLGQSADYEQYF; abundance: -; len: 17; d_gene: TRBD1; j_gene: TRBJ2-7; v_gene: TRBV11-3
CDR3aa: CASSFGGGPQRGWEQYF; abundance: -; len: 17; d_gene: TRBD2; j_gene: TRBJ2-7; v_gene: TRBV28
CDR3aa: CASSPVPDRGYGSNQPQHF; abundance: -; len: 19; d_gene: TRBD1; j_gene: TRBJ1-5; v_gene: TRBV5-1
CDR3aa: CASSFFEGASGNTIYF; abundance: -; len: 16; d_gene: TRBD1; j_gene: TRBJ1-3; v_gene: TRBV11-2
CDR3aa: CASTLGRLAGVTDTQYF; abundance: -; len: 17; d_gene: TRBD2; j_gene: TRBJ2-3; v_gene: TRBV28
CDR3aa: CASSYDDSSTDTQYF; abundance: -; len: 15; d_gene: -; j_gene: TRBJ2-3; v_gene: TRBV6-6
CDR3aa: CASSLIAGNKNIQYF; abundance: few; len: 15; d_gene: -; j_gene: TRBJ2-4; v_gene: TRBV21-1
CDR3aa: CASRKGGREGYTF; abundance: few; len: 13; d_gene: -; j_gene: TRBJ1-2; v_gene: TRBV7-9
CDR3aa: CASSRSTSGGYNEQFF; abundance: once; len: 16; d_gene: TRBD2; j_gene: TRBJ2-1; v_gene: TRBV7-7